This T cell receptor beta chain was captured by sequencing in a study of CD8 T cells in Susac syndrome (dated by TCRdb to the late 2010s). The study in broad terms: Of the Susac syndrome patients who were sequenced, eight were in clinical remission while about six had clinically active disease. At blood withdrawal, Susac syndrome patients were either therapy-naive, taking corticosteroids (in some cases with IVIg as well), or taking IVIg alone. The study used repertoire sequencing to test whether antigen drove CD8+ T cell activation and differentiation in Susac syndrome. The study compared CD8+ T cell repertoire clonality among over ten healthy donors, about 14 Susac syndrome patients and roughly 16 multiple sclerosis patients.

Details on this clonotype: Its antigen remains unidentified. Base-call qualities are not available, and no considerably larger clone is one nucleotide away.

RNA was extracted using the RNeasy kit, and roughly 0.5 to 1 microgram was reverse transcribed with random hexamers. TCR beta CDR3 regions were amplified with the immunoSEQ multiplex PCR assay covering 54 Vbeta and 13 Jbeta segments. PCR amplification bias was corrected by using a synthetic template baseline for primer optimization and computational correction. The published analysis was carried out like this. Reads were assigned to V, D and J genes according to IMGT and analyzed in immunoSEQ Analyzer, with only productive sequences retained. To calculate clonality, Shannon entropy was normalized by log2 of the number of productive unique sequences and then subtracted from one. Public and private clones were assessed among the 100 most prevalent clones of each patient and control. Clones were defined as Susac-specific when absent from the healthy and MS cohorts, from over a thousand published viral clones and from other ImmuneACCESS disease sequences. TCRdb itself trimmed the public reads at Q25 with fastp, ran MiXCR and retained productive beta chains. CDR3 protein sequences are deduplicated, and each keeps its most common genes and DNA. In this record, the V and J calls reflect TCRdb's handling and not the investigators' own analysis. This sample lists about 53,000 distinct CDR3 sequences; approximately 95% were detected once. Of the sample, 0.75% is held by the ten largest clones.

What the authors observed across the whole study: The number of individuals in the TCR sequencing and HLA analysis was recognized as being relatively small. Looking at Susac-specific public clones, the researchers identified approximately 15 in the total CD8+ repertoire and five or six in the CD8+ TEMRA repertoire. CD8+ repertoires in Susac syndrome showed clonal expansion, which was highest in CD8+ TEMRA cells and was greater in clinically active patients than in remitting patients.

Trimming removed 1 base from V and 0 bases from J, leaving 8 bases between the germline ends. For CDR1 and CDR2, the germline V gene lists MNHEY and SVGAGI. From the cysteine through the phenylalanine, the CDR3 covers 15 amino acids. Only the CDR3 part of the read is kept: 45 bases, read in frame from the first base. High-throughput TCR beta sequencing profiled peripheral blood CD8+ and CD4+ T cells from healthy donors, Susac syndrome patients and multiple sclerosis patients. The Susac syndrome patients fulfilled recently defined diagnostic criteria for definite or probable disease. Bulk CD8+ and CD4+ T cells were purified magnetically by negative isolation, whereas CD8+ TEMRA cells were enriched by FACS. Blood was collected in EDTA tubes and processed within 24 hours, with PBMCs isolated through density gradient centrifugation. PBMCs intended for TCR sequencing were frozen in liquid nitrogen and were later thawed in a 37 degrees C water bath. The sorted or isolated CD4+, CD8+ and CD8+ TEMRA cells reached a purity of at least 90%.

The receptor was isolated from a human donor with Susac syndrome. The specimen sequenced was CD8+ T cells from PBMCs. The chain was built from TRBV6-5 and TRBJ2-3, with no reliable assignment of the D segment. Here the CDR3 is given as CASSYWADSTDTQYF. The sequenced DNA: TGTGCCAGCAGTTACTGGGCGGACAGCACAGATACGCAGTATTTT.